A selection of T cell receptor beta chains follows, all from one sample in a study of regulatory T cells in long-lasting Graves disease. MiXCR was run by TCRdb on the multiplex PCR reads, yielding one entry per CDR3 protein. This table holds a few hundred thousand distinct CDR3 sequences, around 20% found once. The specimen was peripheral blood mononuclear cells (PBMCs), collected when the disease was refractory, from a patient treated with antithyroid drugs. These receptors came from a female donor with Graves disease. Each CDR3 is given with its conserved first and last residue. The D gene is left open where the match is weak. Part of the rows lack a size; the others show once, few, many or a class for expanded clones.

j_gene: TRBJ1-2
abundance: many
v_gene: TRBV5-1
len: 14
d_gene: .
CDR3aa: CASSLESDSYGYTF
CDR3nt: TGCGCCAGCAGCTTGGAGTCGGACAGCTATGGCTACACCTTC

j_gene: TRBJ2-7
abundance: few
v_gene: TRBV7-9
len: 14
d_gene: .
CDR3aa: CASSLSGKTYEQYF
CDR3nt: TGTGCCAGCAGCTTATCCGGGAAAACCTACGAGCAGTACTTC

j_gene: TRBJ2-5
abundance: .
v_gene: TRBV6-6
len: 15
d_gene: .
CDR3aa: CASSYSRTTQETQYF
CDR3nt: TGTGCCAGCAGTTACTCGAGGACTACCCAAGAGACCCAGTACTTC

j_gene: TRBJ2-6
abundance: .
v_gene: TRBV6-1
len: 15
d_gene: TRBD1
CDR3aa: CASSLEGAGANVPTF
CDR3nt: TGTGCCAGCAGTCTCGAGGGGGCTGGGGCCAACGTCCCGACTTTC

j_gene: TRBJ1-1
abundance: many
v_gene: TRBV18
len: 14
d_gene: TRBD1
CDR3aa: CASSQGQGNTEAFF
CDR3nt: TGTGCCAGCAGCCAAGGACAGGGCAACACTGAAGCTTTCTTT

j_gene: TRBJ1-2
abundance: .
v_gene: TRBV7-9
len: 15
d_gene: .
CDR3aa: CASSLAGRGWNGYTF
CDR3nt: TGTGCCAGCAGCTTAGCGGGAAGGGGATGGAATGGCTACACCTTC

j_gene: TRBJ2-1
abundance: few
v_gene: TRBV7-9
len: 16
d_gene: TRBD2
CDR3aa: CASSEQTLAGGREQFF
CDR3nt: TGTGCCAGCAGCGAACAAACCTTAGCGGGAGGGCGCGAGCAGTTCTTC

j_gene: TRBJ1-5
abundance: many
v_gene: TRBV28
len: 16
d_gene: .
CDR3aa: CASSPGSGPGNQPQHF
CDR3nt: TGTGCCAGCAGTCCAGGTTCGGGTCCGGGTAATCAGCCCCAGCATTTT

j_gene: TRBJ1-1
abundance: few
v_gene: TRBV10-3
len: 14
d_gene: .
CDR3aa: CAISEKWGTTEAFF
CDR3nt: TGTGCCATCAGTGAAAAATGGGGTACCACTGAAGCTTTCTTT

j_gene: TRBJ1-2
abundance: .
v_gene: TRBV29-1
len: 14
d_gene: .
CDR3aa: CSVGGLQEGYGYTF
CDR3nt: TGCAGCGTCGGTGGGCTCCAAGAAGGCTATGGCTACACCTTC

j_gene: TRBJ1-5
abundance: many
v_gene: TRBV28
len: 15
d_gene: .
CDR3aa: CASSDPYGGRQPQHF
CDR3nt: TGTGCCAGCAGCGACCCCTACGGGGGGAGACAGCCCCAGCATTTT

j_gene: TRBJ2-2
abundance: .
v_gene: TRBV6-1
len: 13
d_gene: TRBD1
CDR3aa: CARGQGGTGELFF
CDR3nt: TGTGCCAGGGGACAGGGGGGCACCGGGGAGCTGTTTTTT

j_gene: TRBJ2-1
abundance: few
v_gene: TRBV7-2
len: 15
d_gene: .
CDR3aa: CASSLAGRAYNEQFF
CDR3nt: TGTGCCAGCAGCTTAGCCGGGAGAGCCTACAATGAGCAGTTCTTC

j_gene: TRBJ2-5
abundance: many
v_gene: TRBV24-1
len: 14
d_gene: .
CDR3aa: CATSDHYRQETQYF
CDR3nt: TGTGCCACCAGTGACCATTACAGGCAAGAGACCCAGTACTTC

j_gene: TRBJ1-2
abundance: many
v_gene: TRBV9
len: 15
d_gene: .
CDR3aa: CASSVAATQTYGYTF
CDR3nt: TGTGCCAGCAGCGTAGCGGCCACCCAAACCTATGGCTACACCTTC

j_gene: TRBJ1-1
abundance: many
v_gene: TRBV24-1
len: 13
d_gene: .
CDR3aa: CATSAQRNTEAFF
CDR3nt: TGTGCCACCAGTGCACAACGGAACACTGAAGCTTTCTTT

j_gene: TRBJ2-2
abundance: .
v_gene: TRBV11-2
len: 15
d_gene: TRBD2
CDR3aa: CASSSKPTSSGELFF
CDR3nt: TGTGCCAGCAGCTCGAAACCGACTAGCTCCGGGGAGCTGTTTTTT

j_gene: TRBJ2-4
abundance: .
v_gene: TRBV13
len: 14
d_gene: .
CDR3aa: CASRRGAAKNIQYF
CDR3nt: TGTGCCAGCCGTAGGGGGGCGGCCAAAAACATTCAGTACTTC

j_gene: TRBJ1-2
abundance: .
v_gene: TRBV6-1
len: 13
d_gene: TRBD1
CDR3aa: CASQPDRAYGYTF
CDR3nt: TGTGCCAGTCAGCCCGACAGGGCCTATGGCTACACCTTC

j_gene: TRBJ1-2
abundance: many
v_gene: TRBV2
len: 10
d_gene: .
CDR3aa: CASQGGGYTF
CDR3nt: TGTGCCAGCCAAGGGGGTGGCTACACCTTC